A few counts support the clone carrying this T cell receptor beta chain. Its antigen is still unknown. The sample is drawn from a study of vaccination effects on CD4 cells after COVID-19. Viral peptide pools were used in the ViraFEST assay to expand antigen-specific CD4+ T cells, and sequencing came afterward. The culture ran for 10 days before CD4+ T cells were isolated. As their vaccination, participants received two doses of either BNT162b2 or mRNA-1273. Clones were read by immunoSEQ multiplex PCR, and TCRdb kept only the in-frame ones, dropping some. Of under 25,000 clones detected, more than 80% appear once; the ten largest clones hold about 5.3%. Trimming removed 0 bases at V and 5 bases at J, with 14 bases between. Germline CDR1 is SGHRS and CDR2 is YFSETQ. This CDR3 is built from 16 residues.

This material consisted of CD4+ T cells from PBMCs cultured with SARS-CoV-2 spike peptides, taken after COVID-19 vaccination. The chain joins TRBV5-1 to TRBJ1-4, with D possibly matching TRBD1 (6 bases). This TCR derives from a human donor who received a COVID-19 vaccine. Some clones in this sample may be carry-over from other donors' samples. In DNA, the CDR3 is TGCGCCAGCAGCTTGGAGCCACAGGGCGAGAATGAAAAACTGTTTTTT. This translates into CASSLEPQGENEKLFF.